Listed below are T cell receptor beta chains from one sample, sequenced in a study of shared clonotypes between healthy human individuals. Libraries were prepared by immunoSEQ multiplex PCR; TCRdb keeps only in-frame clonotypes and omits some of them. The sample has under 2,000,000 clones, less than 95% seen once. Sequencing was done on a sample of naive CD8+ T cells sorted from blood. These receptors were obtained from a young man in good health. The CDR3 runs from the conserved cysteine through the conserved F or W. The D gene is left open where the match is weak. Some rows have no size entry. The others give once, few or many, or a class for an expanded clone.

v_call: TRBV19; clone_size: .; d_call: .; j_call: TRBJ1-1; cdr3_aa: CASSIGEGDTEAFF; cdr3_nt: TGTGCCAGTAGTATTGGAGAGGGGGACACTGAAGCTTTCTTT
v_call: TRBV27; clone_size: .; d_call: TRBD1; j_call: TRBJ2-7; cdr3_aa: CASSARTGGNYEQYF; cdr3_nt: TGTGCCAGCAGTGCGAGGACAGGGGGCAACTACGAGCAGTACTTC
v_call: TRBV4-1; clone_size: .; d_call: TRBD2; j_call: TRBJ2-1; cdr3_aa: CASSLDTIAGGLNEQFF; cdr3_nt: TGCGCCAGCAGCCTAGATACCATAGCGGGGGGGCTGAATGAGCAGTTCTTC
v_call: TRBV7-9; clone_size: .; d_call: TRBD2; j_call: TRBJ2-7; cdr3_aa: CASSSETSGRAYEQYF; cdr3_nt: TGTGCCAGCAGCTCAGAGACTAGCGGGAGGGCCTACGAGCAGTACTTC
v_call: TRBV6-6; clone_size: .; d_call: .; j_call: TRBJ1-5; cdr3_aa: CASEGVGDAEPQHF; cdr3_nt: TGTGCCAGCGAGGGGGTGGGGGATGCGGAGCCCCAGCATTTT
v_call: TRBV2; clone_size: .; d_call: TRBD1; j_call: TRBJ1-3; cdr3_aa: CASSEQRTGVVYSGNTIYF; cdr3_nt: TGTGCCAGCAGTGAACAGAGGACAGGGGTCGTATACTCTGGAAACACCATATATTTT
v_call: TRBV5-6; clone_size: once; d_call: .; j_call: TRBJ1-3; cdr3_aa: CASTTAGSGNTIYF; cdr3_nt: TGTGCCAGCACCACTGCAGGGTCTGGAAACACCATATATTTT
v_call: TRBV5-8; clone_size: .; d_call: .; j_call: TRBJ1-1; cdr3_aa: CASSATGYMNTEAFF; cdr3_nt: TGTGCCAGCAGCGCCACAGGGTACATGAACACTGAAGCTTTCTTT
v_call: TRBV10-3; clone_size: .; d_call: TRBD2; j_call: TRBJ2-3; cdr3_aa: CATTPAGAISTDTQYF; cdr3_nt: TGTGCCACCACACCAGCGGGAGCGATTAGCACAGATACGCAGTATTTT
v_call: TRBV7-2; clone_size: once; d_call: TRBD1; j_call: TRBJ2-5; cdr3_aa: CASSLSTGVMETQYF; cdr3_nt: TGTGCCAGCAGCTTAAGTACAGGGGTGATGGAGACCCAGTACTTC
v_call: TRBV27; clone_size: .; d_call: .; j_call: TRBJ2-7; cdr3_aa: CASSFGSNYEQYF; cdr3_nt: TGTGCCAGCAGTTTCGGCAGTAACTACGAGCAGTACTTC
v_call: TRBV4-1; clone_size: .; d_call: .; j_call: TRBJ1-1; cdr3_aa: CASSQVGEPEAFF; cdr3_nt: TGCGCCAGCAGCCAAGTTGGGGAGCCTGAAGCTTTCTTT
v_call: TRBV27; clone_size: .; d_call: .; j_call: TRBJ1-2; cdr3_aa: CASSLSLGSVYGYTF; cdr3_nt: TGTGCCAGCAGTTTATCTCTCGGGTCCGTCTATGGCTACACCTTC
v_call: TRBV7-9; clone_size: once; d_call: .; j_call: TRBJ1-3; cdr3_aa: CASSPRLDSSGNTIYF; cdr3_nt: TGTGCCAGCAGCCCACGTCTAGACAGCTCTGGAAACACCATATATTTT
v_call: TRBV21-1; clone_size: .; d_call: .; j_call: TRBJ1-5; cdr3_aa: CASSKGTGADNQPQHF; cdr3_nt: TGTGCCAGCAGCAAAGGAACAGGGGCGGACAATCAGCCCCAGCATTTT
v_call: TRBV25-1; clone_size: few; d_call: .; j_call: TRBJ1-6; cdr3_aa: CPQRTANSPLHF; cdr3_nt: TGCCCCCAAAGGACTGCTAATTCACCCCTCCACTTT
v_call: TRBV23-1; clone_size: .; d_call: .; j_call: TRBJ2-2; cdr3_aa: CASSRGFTGELFF; cdr3_nt: TGCGCCAGTTCCCGGGGCTTCACCGGGGAGCTGTTTTTT
v_call: TRBV27; clone_size: .; d_call: .; j_call: TRBJ2-1; cdr3_aa: CASSLGGAYNEQFF; cdr3_nt: TGTGCCAGCAGTTTGGGGGGCGCCTACAATGAGCAGTTCTTC
v_call: TRBV5-4; clone_size: .; d_call: .; j_call: TRBJ1-2; cdr3_aa: CASSFGAAGYTF; cdr3_nt: TGTGCCAGCAGCTTTGGGGCTGCTGGCTACACCTTC
v_call: TRBV7-6; clone_size: .; d_call: .; j_call: TRBJ1-1; cdr3_aa: CASSLVLGEGGEAFF; cdr3_nt: TGTGCCAGCAGCTTAGTTCTGGGGGAAGGTGGTGAAGCTTTCTTT
v_call: TRBV5-1; clone_size: .; d_call: TRBD1; j_call: TRBJ2-7; cdr3_aa: CASSTGPTYEQYF; cdr3_nt: TGCGCCAGCTCGACAGGGCCCACCTACGAGCAGTACTTC
v_call: TRBV29-1; clone_size: .; d_call: .; j_call: TRBJ2-6; cdr3_aa: CSVEALDSASSGANVLTF; cdr3_nt: TGCAGCGTTGAAGCCTTGGACAGCGCAAGCTCTGGGGCCAACGTCCTGACTTTC
v_call: TRBV4-2; clone_size: .; d_call: .; j_call: TRBJ1-4; cdr3_aa: CASSLGLNNEKLFF; cdr3_nt: TGTGCCAGCAGCCTTGGACTCAATAATGAAAAACTGTTTTTT
v_call: TRBV15; clone_size: .; d_call: .; j_call: TRBJ2-1; cdr3_aa: CATSRGEGNEQFF; cdr3_nt: TGTGCCACCAGCAGAGGAGAAGGTAATGAGCAGTTCTTC
v_call: TRBV5-4; clone_size: .; d_call: .; j_call: TRBJ1-2; cdr3_aa: CASSLTGSGYTF; cdr3_nt: TGTGCCAGCAGCTTGACAGGTTCTGGCTACACCTTC
v_call: TRBV6-6; clone_size: .; d_call: .; j_call: TRBJ1-2; cdr3_aa: CASSYNSFYGYTF; cdr3_nt: TGTGCCAGCAGTTACAACAGCTTCTATGGCTACACCTTC
v_call: TRBV7-9; clone_size: .; d_call: TRBD2; j_call: TRBJ2-5; cdr3_aa: CALPQAGTGETQYF; cdr3_nt: TGTGCTCTTCCACAAGCGGGGACTGGGGAGACCCAGTACTTC
v_call: TRBV15; clone_size: .; d_call: TRBD2; j_call: TRBJ2-7; cdr3_aa: CATSRDRLAASVGEQYF; cdr3_nt: TGTGCCACCAGCAGAGATCGACTAGCTGCGAGTGTCGGCGAGCAGTACTTC
v_call: TRBV28; clone_size: .; d_call: TRBD1; j_call: TRBJ1-2; cdr3_aa: CASLTGVEGYTF; cdr3_nt: TGTGCCAGCTTGACAGGGGTGGAAGGCTACACCTTC
v_call: TRBV10-3; clone_size: .; d_call: TRBD2; j_call: TRBJ2-7; cdr3_aa: CAMATSEENEQYF; cdr3_nt: TGTGCCATGGCGACTAGCGAGGAAAACGAGCAGTACTTC
v_call: TRBV19; clone_size: once; d_call: .; j_call: TRBJ2-1; cdr3_aa: CASSIDSEYNEQFF; cdr3_nt: TGTGCCAGTAGTATAGATTCGGAGTACAATGAGCAGTTCTTC
v_call: TRBV11-2; clone_size: .; d_call: .; j_call: TRBJ2-7; cdr3_aa: CASNEDSPYEQYF; cdr3_nt: TGTGCCAGCAACGAGGACAGTCCCTACGAGCAGTACTTC
v_call: TRBV14; clone_size: .; d_call: .; j_call: TRBJ1-1; cdr3_aa: CASSPSSRGNTEAFF; cdr3_nt: TGTGCCAGCAGCCCTTCTTCCAGGGGGAACACTGAAGCTTTCTTT
v_call: TRBV27; clone_size: few; d_call: .; j_call: TRBJ1-3; cdr3_aa: CASSPNGNTIYF; cdr3_nt: TGTGCCAGCAGCCCGAATGGAAACACCATATATTTT
v_call: TRBV4-3; clone_size: .; d_call: .; j_call: TRBJ2-1; cdr3_aa: CASSQVYSSYNEQFF; cdr3_nt: TGCGCCAGCAGCCAGGTCTATAGCTCCTACAATGAGCAGTTCTTC
v_call: TRBV5-1; clone_size: once; d_call: .; j_call: TRBJ2-7; cdr3_aa: CASSLARLDEQYF; cdr3_nt: TGCGCCAGCAGCTTGGCAAGACTAGACGAGCAGTACTTC
v_call: TRBV5-4; clone_size: .; d_call: .; j_call: TRBJ2-2; cdr3_aa: CASRLWGDTGELFF; cdr3_nt: TGTGCCAGCAGGTTATGGGGGGACACCGGGGAGCTGTTTTTT